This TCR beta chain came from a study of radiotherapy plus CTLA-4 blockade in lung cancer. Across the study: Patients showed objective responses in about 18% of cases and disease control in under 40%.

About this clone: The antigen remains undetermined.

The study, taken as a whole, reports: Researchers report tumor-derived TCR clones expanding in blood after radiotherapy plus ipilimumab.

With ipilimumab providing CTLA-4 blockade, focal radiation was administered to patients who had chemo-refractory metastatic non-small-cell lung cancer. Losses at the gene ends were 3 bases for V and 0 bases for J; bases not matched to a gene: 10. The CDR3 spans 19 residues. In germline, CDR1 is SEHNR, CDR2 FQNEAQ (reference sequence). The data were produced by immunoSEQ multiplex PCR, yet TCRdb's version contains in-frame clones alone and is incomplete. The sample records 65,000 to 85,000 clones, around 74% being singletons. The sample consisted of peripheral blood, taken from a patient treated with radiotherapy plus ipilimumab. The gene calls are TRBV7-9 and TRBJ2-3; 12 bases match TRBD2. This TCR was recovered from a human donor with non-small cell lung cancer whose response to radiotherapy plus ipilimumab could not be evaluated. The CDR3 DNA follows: TGTGCCAGCAGCTTTCGGACTAGCGGGACGCTAACTAGCACAGATACGCAGTATTTT. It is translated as CASSFRTSGTLTSTDTQYF.